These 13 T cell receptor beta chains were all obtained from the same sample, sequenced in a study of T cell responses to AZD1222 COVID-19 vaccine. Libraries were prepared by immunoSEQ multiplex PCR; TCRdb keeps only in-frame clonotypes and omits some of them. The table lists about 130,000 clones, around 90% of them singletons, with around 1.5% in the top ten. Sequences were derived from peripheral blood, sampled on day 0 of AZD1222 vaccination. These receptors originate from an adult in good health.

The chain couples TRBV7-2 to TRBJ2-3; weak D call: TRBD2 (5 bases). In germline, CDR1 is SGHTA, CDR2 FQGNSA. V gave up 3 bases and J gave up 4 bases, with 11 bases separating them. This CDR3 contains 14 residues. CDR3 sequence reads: CASSLRERADTQYF. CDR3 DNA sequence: TGTGCCAGCAGCTTGAGGGAGAGAGCAGATACGCAGTATTTT.

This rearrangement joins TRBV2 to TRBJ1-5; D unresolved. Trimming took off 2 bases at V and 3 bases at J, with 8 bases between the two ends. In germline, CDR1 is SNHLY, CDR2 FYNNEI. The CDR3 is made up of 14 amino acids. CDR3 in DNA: TGTGCCAGCAGTGAAATGACGATCAATCAGCCCCAGCATTTT. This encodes CASSEMTINQPQHF.

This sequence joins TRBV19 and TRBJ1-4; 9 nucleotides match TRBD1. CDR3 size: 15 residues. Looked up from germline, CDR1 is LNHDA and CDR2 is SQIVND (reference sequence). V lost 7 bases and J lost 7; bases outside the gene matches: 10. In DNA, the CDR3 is TGTGCCAGTACCACCCCGGGACAGGGACGTGAAAAACTGTTTTTT. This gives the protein CASTTPGQGREKLFF.

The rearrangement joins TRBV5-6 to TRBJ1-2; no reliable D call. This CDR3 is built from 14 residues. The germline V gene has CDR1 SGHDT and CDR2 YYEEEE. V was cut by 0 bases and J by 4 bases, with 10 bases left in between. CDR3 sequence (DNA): TGTGCCAGCAGCTTGGTGTCACGACCCTATGGCTACACCTTC. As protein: CASSLVSRPYGYTF.

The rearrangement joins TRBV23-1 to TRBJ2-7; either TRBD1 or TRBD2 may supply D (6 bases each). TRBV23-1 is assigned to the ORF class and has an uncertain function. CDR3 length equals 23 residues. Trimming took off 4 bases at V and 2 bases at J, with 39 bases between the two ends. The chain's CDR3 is CASSPTRQAQGGTEHSPPYEQYF. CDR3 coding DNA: TGCGCCAGCAGTCCGACCAGACAAGCACAGGGAGGAACAGAACACTCCCCTCCCTACGAGCAGTACTTC.

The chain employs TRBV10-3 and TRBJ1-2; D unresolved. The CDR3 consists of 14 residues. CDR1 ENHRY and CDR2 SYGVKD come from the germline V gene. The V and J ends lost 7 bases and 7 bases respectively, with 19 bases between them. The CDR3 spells CAIIREGTSSGYTF. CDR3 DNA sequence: TGTGCCATCATCCGGGAAGGAACCTCAAGTGGCTACACCTTC.

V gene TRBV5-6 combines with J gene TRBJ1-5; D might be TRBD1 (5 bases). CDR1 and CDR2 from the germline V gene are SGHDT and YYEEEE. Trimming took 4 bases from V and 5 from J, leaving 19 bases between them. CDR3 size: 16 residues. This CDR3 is CASSQRQIGADQPQHF. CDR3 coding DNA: TGTGCCAGCAGCCAAAGACAGATCGGAGCAGATCAGCCCCAGCATTTT. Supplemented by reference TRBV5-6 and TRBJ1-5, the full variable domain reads DAGVTQSPTHLIKTRGQQVTLRCSPKSGHDTVSWYQQALGQGPQFIFQYYEEEERQRGNFPDRFSGHQFPNYSSELNVNALLLGDSALYLCASSQRQIGADQPQHFGDGTRLSIL.

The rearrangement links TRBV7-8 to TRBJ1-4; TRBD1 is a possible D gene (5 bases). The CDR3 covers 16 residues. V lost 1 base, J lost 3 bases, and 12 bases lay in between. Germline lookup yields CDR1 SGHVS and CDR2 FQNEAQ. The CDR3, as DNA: TGTGCCAGCAGCTTAGTGTCTTGGACACCTAATGAAAAACTGTTTTTT. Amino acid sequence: CASSLVSWTPNEKLFF.

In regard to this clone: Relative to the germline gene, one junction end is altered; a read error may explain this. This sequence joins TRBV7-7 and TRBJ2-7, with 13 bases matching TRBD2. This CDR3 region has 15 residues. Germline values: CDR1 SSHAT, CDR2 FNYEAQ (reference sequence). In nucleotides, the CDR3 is TGTGCTAGCAGCCTGGGGACTAGCGGGATGAACGAGCAGTACTTC. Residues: CASSLGTSGMNEQYF.

The CDR3 loop reads CASSSVAGPWTSGSDEQFF. Here the CDR3 DNA reads TGTGCCAGCAGTTCGGTCGCCGGACCTTGGACTAGCGGGAGCGATGAGCAGTTCTTC. The V and J genes are TRBV28 and TRBJ2-1; 13 bases agree with TRBD2. The germline gives CDR1 MDHEN, CDR2 SYDVKM. CDR3 size: 19 residues. Trimming cost V 4 bases and J 8 bases; bases outside gene matches: 17.

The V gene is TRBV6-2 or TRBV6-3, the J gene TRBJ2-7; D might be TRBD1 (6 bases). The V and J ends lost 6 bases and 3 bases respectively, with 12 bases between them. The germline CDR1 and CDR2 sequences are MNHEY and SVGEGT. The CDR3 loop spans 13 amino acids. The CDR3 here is CASSRTGIYEQYF. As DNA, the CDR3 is TGTGCCAGCAGCCGCACAGGGATCTACGAGCAGTACTTC.

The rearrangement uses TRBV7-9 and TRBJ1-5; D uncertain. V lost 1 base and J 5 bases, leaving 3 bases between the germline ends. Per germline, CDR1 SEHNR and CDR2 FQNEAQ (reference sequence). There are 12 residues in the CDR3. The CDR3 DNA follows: TGTGCCAGCAGCTTAGGGGATCAGCCCCAGCATTTT. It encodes CASSLGDQPQHF.

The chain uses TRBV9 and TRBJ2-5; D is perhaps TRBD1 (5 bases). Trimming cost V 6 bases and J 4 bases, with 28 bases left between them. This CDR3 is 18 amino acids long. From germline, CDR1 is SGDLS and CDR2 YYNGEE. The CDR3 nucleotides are TGTGCCAGCACACCAGAGGACGACAGTTCTGTTGACGGAGAGACCCAGTACTTC. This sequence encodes CASTPEDDSSVDGETQYF.